The T cell receptor beta chain under discussion was sequenced for a study of T-cell reconstitution after alpha-beta-depleted transplantation in children. Study-wide results and limits: Some patients owed their high day-60 TCRbeta diversity to surviving recipient T cells and thymic progenitors.

Unique molecular identifiers were incorporated into the prepared TCRbeta library. TCRdb recomputed calls from the PCR reads with MiXCR, one row per CDR3 protein. The repertoire includes about 980,000 distinct CDR3 sequences, roughly 29% of them detected once, and 28% sits in the top ten. This CDR3 is built from 18 residues. CDR1 DFQATT and CDR2 SNEGSKA come from the germline V gene (reference sequence). J was trimmed by 7 bases and V by 6 bases; bases with no gene match: 22. A few counts support this clonotype. The antigen is undetermined. The sequences come from PBMCs, mostly from graft donor cells, collected 360 days after TCRalphabeta/CD19-depleted stem cell transplant. This receptor was obtained from a boy younger than two who had a stem cell transplant for SCID, so the T cells may come from the graft donor. The chain joins TRBV20-1 to TRBJ2-1; 9 positions agree with TRBD1. The CDR3 region has the DNA TGCAGTGCCCTATCTCGGCACCTTCGGGACAGGGAAAGGAATGAGCAGTTCTTC. Translating gives CSALSRHLRDRERNEQFF.